A single T cell receptor (beta chain) is shown here with its context. What it recognizes is unknown. After template switching added a universal primer site, the resulting cDNA carried unique molecular identifiers. TCRdb re-derived calls from the 5' RACE reads in MiXCR, one entry per CDR3 protein. The data contain a few hundred thousand distinct CDR3 sequences, around 8.8% of them singletons. This specimen comes from a study of identical twins. With 7 bases removed from V and 9 bases from J, the gap between germline ends came to 15 bases. The CDR3 totals 11 residues. CDR1 SQVTM and CDR2 ANQGSEA come from the germline V gene. General study results and limits: Potential partial confounding of zero-insertion analyses by invariant MAIT and iNKT cells was noted. Clonotypes of the beta chain that were abundant in cord blood carried fewer insertions (memory repertoires showed none).

These data were likewise used in another study, on yellow fever vaccine responses in identical twins.

The chain has TRBV29-1 and TRBJ1-1; D is perhaps TRBD1 (5 bases). The TCR sequence derives from a woman younger than 30 in good health. Sequencing used CD8+ T cells sorted from blood. The CDR3 sequence is CSGLKGPQAFF. The CDR3 DNA is TGCAGCGGCCTGAAGGGACCTCAAGCTTTCTTT. The full variable domain, its missing parts supplied by reference TRBV29-1 and TRBJ1-1, is SAVISQKPSRDICQRGTSLTIQCQVDSQVTMMFWYRQQPGQSLTLIATANQGSEATYESGFVIDKFPISRPNLTFSTLTVSNMSPEDSSIYLCSGLKGPQAFFGQGTRLTVV.